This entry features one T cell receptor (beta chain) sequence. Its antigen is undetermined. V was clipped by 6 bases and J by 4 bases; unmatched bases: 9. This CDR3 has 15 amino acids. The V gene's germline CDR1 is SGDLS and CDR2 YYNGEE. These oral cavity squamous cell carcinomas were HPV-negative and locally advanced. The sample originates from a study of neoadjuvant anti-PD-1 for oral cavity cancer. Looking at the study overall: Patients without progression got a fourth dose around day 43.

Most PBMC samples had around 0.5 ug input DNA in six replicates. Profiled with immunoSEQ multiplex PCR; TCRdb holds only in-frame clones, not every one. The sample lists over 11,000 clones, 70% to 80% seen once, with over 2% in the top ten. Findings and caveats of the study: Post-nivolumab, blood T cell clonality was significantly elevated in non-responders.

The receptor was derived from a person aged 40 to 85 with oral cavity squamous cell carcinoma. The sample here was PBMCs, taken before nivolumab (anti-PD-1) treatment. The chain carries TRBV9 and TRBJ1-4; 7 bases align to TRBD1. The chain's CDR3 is CASNPTGVVNEKLFF. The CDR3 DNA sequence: TGTGCCAGCAACCCCACAGGGGTTGTTAATGAAAAACTGTTTTTT.